The 24 T cell receptor beta chains in this list originate from one sample, sequenced in a study of shared clonotypes between healthy human individuals. CD8 cells regarded as naive lacked CD45RO, were positively chosen for CCR7, and omitted terminally differentiated effector memory CD45RA+ cells. The protocol was immunoSEQ multiplex PCR, while the TCRdb copy is restricted to in-frame clones and leaves out a portion. The sample has around 2.1 million clones, roughly 91% seen once; the top ten hold more than 1.5%. Sequences were obtained from naive CD8+ T cells from PBMCs. The receptors were sampled from a man aged 18 to 35 in good health. Some clones in this sample may be carry-over from other donors' samples.

CDR3 residues: CASSAQGGSTDTQYF. CDR3 coding DNA: TGTGCCAGCAGTGCCCAGGGGGGGAGCACAGATACGCAGTATTTT. This chain joins TRBV2 and TRBJ2-3; the D gene could be TRBD1 or TRBD2 (7 bases each). Germline V lookup: CDR1 SNHLY, CDR2 FYNNEI. Between the trimmed V and J ends, which lost 4 bases and 0 bases, there was a span of 11 bases. The CDR3 extends over 15 amino acids.

The rearrangement links TRBV13 to TRBJ2-7; the match to TRBD2 covers 8 bases. Germline assignment: CDR1 PRHDT and CDR2 FYEKMQ (reference sequence). The V segment lost 0 bases and the J segment 4 bases; nucleotides outside the gene matches: 8. There are 16 residues in the CDR3. The CDR3 DNA reads TGTGCCAGCAGCTTAGGCGGGGGGACTAGTATGTACGAGCAGTACTTC. Protein: CASSLGGGTSMYEQYF. Full variable domain (remainder filled in from reference TRBV13 and TRBJ2-7): AAGVIQSPRHLIKEKRETATLKCYPIPRHDTVYWYQQGPGQDPQFLISFYEKMQSDKGSIPDRFSAQQFSDYHSELNMSSLELGDSALYFCASSLGGGTSMYEQYFGPGTRLTVT.

The rearrangement uses TRBV7-9 and TRBJ1-5; 7 positions agree with TRBD1. Germline values: CDR1 SEHNR, CDR2 FQNEAQ (reference sequence). V trimming: 0 bases; J trimming: 0 bases; junction bases outside the gene matches: 5. The CDR3 is made up of 17 amino acids. The CDR3 here is CASSLARGTASNQPQHF. CDR3 nucleotide sequence: TGTGCCAGCAGCTTAGCGAGAGGGACAGCTAGCAATCAGCCCCAGCATTTT.

This chain uses TRBV9 with TRBJ2-2, with a possible D match to TRBD1 (6 bases). V shed 3 bases and J shed 3 bases, with 21 bases lying between them. Germline V gives CDR1 SGDLS, CDR2 YYNGEE. The CDR3 spans 18 residues. The CDR3 region has the DNA TGTGCCAGCAGCGCTCCAGGCTACAGGGAAGTGGACACCGGGGAGCTGTTTTTT. This gives the protein CASSAPGYREVDTGELFF.

A word on this clone: Different DNA sequences within this sample yield the same CDR3. The V call is TRBV4-1, the J call TRBJ2-3, with 11 bases lining up with TRBD2. The length of the CDR3 is 16 residues. Germline loops: CDR1 MGHRA, CDR2 YSYEKL. The trim removed 4 bases at V and 0 bases at J, leaving 3 bases unmatched. The CDR3 loop reads CASSPRTSGSTDTQYF. As DNA, the CDR3 is TGCGCCAGCAGCCCCCGGACTAGCGGGAGCACAGATACGCAGTATTTT.

The chain uses TRBV6-5 and TRBJ1-1; no clear D. V was pared by 6 bases and J by 4 bases, with 9 bases between. The CDR3 has 12 amino acids. CDR1 and CDR2 from the germline V gene are MNHEY and SVGAGI. CDR3 loop: CASRGGFTEAFF. DNA of the CDR3: TGTGCCAGCAGGGGAGGGTTCACTGAAGCTTTCTTT.

V is TRBV19 and J is TRBJ2-5; unclear D gene. This CDR3 spans 14 amino acids. CDR1 and CDR2 (germline): LNHDA, SQIVND (reference sequence). The V gene lost 5 bases and the J gene lost 5 bases, with 15 bases spanning the gap. CDR3 DNA sequence: TGTGCCAGTAGTCGCAGCAGGTTCGGGGAGACCCAGTACTTC. Protein product: CASSRSRFGETQYF.

V usage is TRBV11-2 and J usage is TRBJ2-7; D call uncertain. V was pared by 1 base and J by 2 bases, with 6 bases between. Germline V CDR1 and CDR2: SGHAT, FQNNGV. The CDR3 is 13 residues long. The CDR3 here is CASSLVLAYEQYF. The CDR3 DNA reads TGTGCCAGCAGCTTAGTACTTGCCTACGAGCAGTACTTC.

This clone has only one observation. The rearrangement links TRBV18 to TRBJ1-4; 7 positions agree with TRBD1. This CDR3 spans 14 amino acids. J was trimmed by 5 bases and V by 5 bases; bases with no gene match: 5. The V gene's germline CDR1 is KGHSH and CDR2 LQKENI. The CDR3 sequence: CASSTGQVNEKLFF. For the CDR3, the DNA is TGTGCCAGCTCAACAGGACAGGTGAATGAAAAACTGTTTTTT.

CDR3 loop: CASSQIGPVGELFF. For the CDR3, the DNA is TGCGCCAGCAGCCAAATAGGGCCGGTCGGGGAGCTGTTTTTT. The chain is built from TRBV4-1 and TRBJ2-2; no clear D gene. Germline lookup yields CDR1 MGHRA and CDR2 YSYEKL. The CDR3 has 14 residues. Trimming took off 2 bases at V and 7 bases at J, with 11 bases between the two ends.

The rearrangement joins TRBV28 to TRBJ2-3, with 12 bases identical to TRBD2. The CDR3 is 22 residues long. The V and J ends lost 1 base and 1 base, in that order; junction bases with no gene match: 18. The germline gives CDR1 MDHEN, CDR2 SYDVKM. Here the CDR3 reads CASSLSYNLELAGGGGTDTQYF. The CDR3 nucleotides are TGTGCCAGCAGTTTATCATACAACCTCGAACTAGCGGGAGGTGGGGGCACAGATACGCAGTATTTT.

About this clone itself: The identical CDR3 is also encoded by other nucleotide sequences in the sample. The V call is TRBV5-4, the J call TRBJ2-7, with 10 bases that match TRBD1. CDR3 length: 14 residues. V shed 4 bases, J shed 3 bases, and the junction held 4 bases outside the gene matches. Per the germline V gene, CDR1 is SGHNT and CDR2 is YYREEE (reference sequence). The CDR3 loop is CASSPGTGVYEQYF. CDR3 coding DNA: TGTGCCAGCAGCCCGGGGACAGGGGTCTACGAGCAGTACTTC. Based on the CDR3 plus reference TRBV5-4 and TRBJ2-7, the full variable domain is ETGVTQSPTHLIKTRGQQVTLRCSSQSGHNTVSWYQQALGQGPQFIFQYYREEENGRGNFPPRFSGLQFPNYSSELNVNALELDDSALYLCASSPGTGVYEQYFGPGTRLTVT.

The genes are TRBV28 and TRBJ1-2, with TRBD1 identical over 8 bases. CDR1 is MDHEN, CDR2 SYDVKM, per germline. The CDR3 covers 15 residues. With 6 bases clipped from V and 4 bases from J, the junction kept 10 bases outside the gene matches. Written as DNA, the CDR3 is TGTGCCAGCAGCTTGACCGGGACAGGCCGCTATGGCTACACCTTC. Protein sequence: CASSLTGTGRYGYTF.

The chain has TRBV11-2 and TRBJ2-5; D gene uncertain. The CDR3 is made up of 13 amino acids. Trimming removed 7 bases from V and 2 bases from J, with 11 bases in between. From germline, CDR1 is SGHAT and CDR2 FQNNGV. CDR3 residues: CASKWRRQETQYF. The CDR3 nucleotides are TGTGCCAGCAAATGGAGACGGCAAGAGACCCAGTACTTC.

The chain employs TRBV27 and TRBJ2-3; the D is unclear. The CDR3 contains 17 residues. CDR1 and CDR2 from the germline V gene are MNHEY and SMNVEV (reference sequence). Trimming took 5 bases from V and 1 from J, leaving 19 bases between them. Here the CDR3 reads CASSPRNSSHRTDTQYF. CDR3 in DNA: TGTGCCAGCAGTCCTCGAAACTCAAGTCATCGCACAGATACGCAGTATTTT.

As regards this clone: The junction shows a germline mismatch at one end, possibly a read error. V gene TRBV5-6 combines with J gene TRBJ2-7; maybe TRBD2 (5 bases). The CDR3 totals 13 residues. Germline values: CDR1 SGHDT, CDR2 YYEEEE. CDR3 DNA sequence: TGTGCCGGCAGCTTGAGACTATCACACGAGCAGTACTTC. Protein: CAGSLRLSHEQYF.

This chain links TRBV28 with TRBJ2-5; 7 bases line up with TRBD2. The V segment lost 3 bases and the J segment 3 bases; nucleotides outside the gene matches: 7. Germline lookup yields CDR1 MDHEN and CDR2 SYDVKM. This CDR3 comprises 15 residues. Written as DNA, the CDR3 is TGTGCCAGCAGTTTGAGTACTAGCGTGAAAGAGACCCAGTACTTC. This sequence encodes CASSLSTSVKETQYF. Drawing the rest from reference TRBV28 and TRBJ2-5, the complete variable domain is DVKVTQSSRYLVKRTGEKVFLECVQDMDHENMFWYRQDPGLGLRLIYFSYDVKMKEKGDIPEGYSVSREKKERFSLILESASTNQTSMYLCASSLSTSVKETQYFGPGTRLLVL.

Points on this clone: In the same sample, other DNA sequences code for this CDR3. This chain links TRBV7-6 with TRBJ2-7, with D hard to call. V was shortened by 1 base and J by 5 bases, with 3 bases between the two germline ends. Per germline, CDR1 SGHVS and CDR2 FNYEAQ. CDR3 length: 11 residues. The CDR3 protein is CASSLGNEQYF. CDR3 sequence (DNA): TGTGCCAGCAGCTTAGGTAACGAGCAGTACTTC.

V usage is TRBV7-9 and J usage is TRBJ1-1; D might be TRBD1 (5 bases). V dropped 5 bases and J dropped 1 base, with 11 bases sitting between them. The CDR3 extends over 14 amino acids. Germline assignment: CDR1 SEHNR and CDR2 FQNEAQ (reference sequence). The CDR3 loop reads CASSHLGGNTEAFF. CDR3 bases: TGTGCCAGCAGCCACCTGGGGGGGAACACTGAAGCTTTCTTT.

This clone was seen only once. The chain couples TRBV7-9 to TRBJ2-4, with D possibly being TRBD1 (6 bases). Germline CDR1 reads SEHNR; CDR2 reads FQNEAQ (reference sequence). The V end lost 0 bases, the J end lost 6 bases, and 9 bases lay between the germline ends. The CDR3 is 14 amino acids. CDR3: CASSLADRINIQYF. The CDR3 DNA is TGTGCCAGCAGCTTAGCAGACAGGATAAACATTCAGTACTTC.

This clone occurred once. Other DNA sequences within the sample encode an identical CDR3. This chain links TRBV4-1 with TRBJ2-7; D not resolved. The CDR3 has 12 residues. The germline V and J ends were trimmed by 1 base and 7 bases, with 8 bases remaining between them. Germline values: CDR1 MGHRA, CDR2 YSYEKL. The CDR3 protein is CASSQVLGEQYF. The CDR3, as DNA: TGCGCCAGCAGCCAAGTTCTGGGGGAGCAGTACTTC.

The gene calls are TRBV28 and TRBJ2-7; 13 nucleotides match TRBD2. The germline gives CDR1 MDHEN, CDR2 SYDVKM. Trimming cost V 3 bases and J 4 bases; bases outside gene matches: 9. CDR3 length equals 17 residues. In DNA form, the CDR3 reads TGTGCCAGCAGTTTTAGTACGACTAGCGGGAGGTGGTACGAGCAGTACTTC. Protein sequence: CASSFSTTSGRWYEQYF. The variable domain in full, completed from reference TRBV28 and TRBJ2-7, reads DVKVTQSSRYLVKRTGEKVFLECVQDMDHENMFWYRQDPGLGLRLIYFSYDVKMKEKGDIPEGYSVSREKKERFSLILESASTNQTSMYLCASSFSTTSGRWYEQYFGPGTRLTVT.

The rearrangement links TRBV27 to TRBJ2-7; D is uncertain. V lost 5 bases and J 0 bases, leaving 8 bases between the germline ends. Germline V gene lookup returns CDR1 MNHEY and CDR2 SMNVEV (reference sequence). The CDR3 sequence is 13 residues long. The CDR3 region is CASSPANSYEQYF. The CDR3 DNA reads TGTGCCAGCAGTCCGGCTAACTCCTACGAGCAGTACTTC.

The V and J genes are TRBV2 and TRBJ2-3; D gene ambiguous. Germline CDR1 reads SNHLY; CDR2 reads FYNNEI. CDR3 size: 14 residues. V dropped 3 bases and J dropped 4 bases, with 11 bases sitting between them. CDR3 in amino acids: CASSDPPGPDTQYF. CDR3 sequence (DNA): TGTGCCAGCAGTGATCCCCCCGGACCAGATACGCAGTATTTT.